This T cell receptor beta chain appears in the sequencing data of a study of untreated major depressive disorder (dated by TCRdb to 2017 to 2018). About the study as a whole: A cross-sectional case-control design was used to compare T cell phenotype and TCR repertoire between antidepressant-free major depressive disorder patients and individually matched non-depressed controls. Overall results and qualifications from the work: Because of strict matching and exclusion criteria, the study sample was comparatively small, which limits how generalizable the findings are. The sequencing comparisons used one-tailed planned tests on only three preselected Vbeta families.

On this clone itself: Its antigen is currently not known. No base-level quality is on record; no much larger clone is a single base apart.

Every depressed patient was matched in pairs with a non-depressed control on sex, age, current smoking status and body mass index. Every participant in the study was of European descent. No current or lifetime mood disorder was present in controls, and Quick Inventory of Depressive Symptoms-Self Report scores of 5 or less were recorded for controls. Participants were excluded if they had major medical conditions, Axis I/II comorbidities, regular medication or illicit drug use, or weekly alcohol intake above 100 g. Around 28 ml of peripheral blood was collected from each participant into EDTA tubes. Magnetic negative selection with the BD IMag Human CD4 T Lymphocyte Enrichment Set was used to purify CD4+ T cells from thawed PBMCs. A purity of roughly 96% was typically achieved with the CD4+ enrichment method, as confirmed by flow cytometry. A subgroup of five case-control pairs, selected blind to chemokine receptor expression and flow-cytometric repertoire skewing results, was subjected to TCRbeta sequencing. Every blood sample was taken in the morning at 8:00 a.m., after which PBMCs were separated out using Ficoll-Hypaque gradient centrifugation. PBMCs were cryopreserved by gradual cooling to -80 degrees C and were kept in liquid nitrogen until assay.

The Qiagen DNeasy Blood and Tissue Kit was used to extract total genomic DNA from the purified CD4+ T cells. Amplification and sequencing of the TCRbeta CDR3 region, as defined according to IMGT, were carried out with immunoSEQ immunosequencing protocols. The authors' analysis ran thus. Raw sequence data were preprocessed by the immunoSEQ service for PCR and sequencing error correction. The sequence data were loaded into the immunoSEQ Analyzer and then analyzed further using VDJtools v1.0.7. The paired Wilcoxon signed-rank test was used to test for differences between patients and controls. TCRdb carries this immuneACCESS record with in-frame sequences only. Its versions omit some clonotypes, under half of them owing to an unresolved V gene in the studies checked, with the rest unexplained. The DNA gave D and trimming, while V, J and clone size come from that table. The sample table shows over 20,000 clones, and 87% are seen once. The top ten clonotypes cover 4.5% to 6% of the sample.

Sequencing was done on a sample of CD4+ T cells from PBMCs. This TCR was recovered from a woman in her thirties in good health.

The DNA reads TGCGCCAGCAGCTTCGGGACAGAGGAGACCCAGTACTTC. Its amino acids are CASSFGTEETQYF. The V and J segments used are TRBV5-1 and TRBJ2-5; 7 junctional bases match TRBD1. For this chain, trimming is 2 bases at the V end and 5 bases at the J end, and the number of junction bases without a gene match is 3. The CDR3 spans 13 residues, from the cysteine through the phenylalanine. Here the CDR3 DNA is all that survives: 39 bases in frame from base 1. Based on the germline V gene, the CDR1 and CDR2 sequences are SGHRS and YFSETQ.